The entry below describes one TCR beta chain. Random hexamers were used to reverse transcribe roughly 0.5 to 1 ug of RNA. TCRdb itself ran the immunoSEQ multiplex PCR reads through MiXCR, one entry per CDR3 protein. The sample has over 100,000 distinct CDR3 sequences; 85% to 95% are singletons. This sample is part of a study of CD8 T cells in Susac syndrome. V lost 4 bases and J lost 2, with 9 bases in between. Germline V gene lookup returns CDR1 LGHDT and CDR2 YNNKEL (reference sequence). There are 14 residues in the CDR3. Material: CD8+ T cells from PBMCs. This TCR was sampled from a human donor with Susac syndrome. The chain couples TRBV3-1 to TRBJ1-5, with D possibly TRBD1 on 5 matching bases. The CDR3 nucleotides read TGTGCCAGCAGCCCTGACAGTGGCAATCAGCCCCAGCATTTT. Translated: CASSPDSGNQPQHF.